This T cell receptor beta chain was sequenced for a study of B cell selection in AIRE deficiency. Study results and caveats: Only approximately 10% of around 3,900 shared Treg sequences were patient-specific; less than 40% healthy-specific. AIRE-deficient Tconv and Treg repertoires matched healthy donors in TCRBV, CDR3 length, diversity.

Sequenced by immunoSEQ multiplex PCR; TCRdb stores in-frame clones only, minus some. Of fewer than 30,000 clones listed, roughly 95% were seen once; the top ten hold over 0.2%. Regarding this clone: The antigen is undetermined.

CD4+CD127+ cells were sorted as the conventional CD4 T cells. V lost 4 bases and J lost 2; bases outside the gene matches: 5. CDR1 and CDR2 (germline): MNHNS, SASEGT. The CDR3 is made up of 15 amino acids. Sequenced material: CD4+CD127+ conventional T cells sorted from PBMCs. J is TRBJ1-3 and V is TRBV6-1, with 7 bases matching TRBD1. This TCR was recovered from a human donor in good health. Here the CDR3 reads CASSVVQGAGNTIYF. The DNA for the CDR3 is TGTGCCAGCAGTGTGGTGCAGGGGGCTGGAAACACCATATATTTT.